The clone carrying this T cell receptor beta chain was counted a single time. Its cognate antigen is unknown. The sort gate was single viable CD3+CD4+CD8-CD45RO+ cells for memory CD4+ T cells. Original processing methods: After removing out-of-frame reads, over 2 million distinct TCRbeta sequences remained. Data came from immunoSEQ multiplex PCR; TCRdb stores just in-frame clones and leaves some out. Clone size and the V and J calls come from that table; the DNA yielded D and trimming. The sample shows roughly 42,000 clones, roughly three quarters of them seen only once. These data belong to a study of memory CD4+ T cells and cytomegalovirus serostatus. Study in general: Donors were healthy Belgian adults, 10 or so CMV seropositive and about 24 seronegative.

Germline CDR1 reads KGHSH; CDR2 reads LQKENI. This CDR3 has 14 amino acids. V lost 2 bases and J 6 bases, leaving 10 bases between the germline ends. General study results and limits: The CMV-associated TCR signature appears largely within the CD4+ memory repertoire.

This TCR was recovered from an adult in good health and CMV-seronegative. The source material was memory CD4+ T cells from blood. The chain links TRBV18 to TRBJ1-4, with D hard to call. CDR3 residues: CASSPLTGYEKLFF. The CDR3 DNA sequence: TGTGCCAGCTCACCATTGACCGGGTATGAAAAACTGTTTTTT.